This section outlines one T cell receptor (beta chain) sequence together with its context. The specificity of this receptor is unknown. No per-base quality is available; no much larger clone lies one base away. V and J lose 2 bases and 2 bases, and a span of 7 bases separates them. Measured from the cysteine to the phenylalanine, the CDR3 is 13 residues long. Only CDR3 DNA remains: 39 bases, in frame from the first base. In the germline V gene, CDR1 corresponds to SGDLS and CDR2 to YYNGEE. According to the study, the label for this sample's time point signals: around 4 weeks on oral tofacitinib. The meaning of the sample's treatment or condition label: oral pan-JAK inhibitor, 5-10 mg twice daily. From alopecia areata patients, peripheral blood was collected along with lesional scalp punch biopsies. PBMCs were isolated by density centrifugation and stained for CD3, CD4 and CD8, and CD4+ and CD8+ T cells were sorted on a FACSAria.

The sample is drawn from a study of CD8+ T cells in alopecia areata (dated by TCRdb to 2017 to 2018). Describing the broader study: Treated patients were enrolled in an open-label pilot trial of oral tofacitinib, 5 to 10 mg twice daily, for moderate-to-severe alopecia areata. Tofacitinib was given for 6 to 18 months, followed by 6 months of follow-up off drug to assess delayed response and recurrence. In treated patients, disease severity was measured using the SALT score, which gives the percentage of scalp surface area affected. The study used high-throughput TCRbeta sequencing to examine T cell clonal expansion in alopecia areata, in both the C3H/HeJ mouse model and human patients. Human TCRbeta sequencing covered scalp tissue and sorted CD4+ and CD8+ peripheral blood T cells from patchy and totalis/universalis alopecia areata patients and healthy controls. Tofacitinib-treated patients had biopsies at baseline and at 4 and 24 weeks of treatment, with a later scalp biopsy in several patients. Clonality in the scalp was compared among normal scalp (n=4), patchy alopecia areata scalp (n=8), and alopecia totalis/universalis scalp (n=8). RNA was extracted with the PAXgene miRNA kit for fixed scalp, the miRNeasy kit for PBMCs, and the RNeasy kit for mouse skin. immunoSEQ multiplex PCR using 35 Vbeta forward primers and 13 Jbeta reverse primers was used to amplify TCRbeta CDR3 regions.

Libraries were constructed by the immunoSEQ multiplex PCR assay. For TCR sequencing, RNA was extracted from every sample and reverse transcribed into cDNA to serve as template. First-strand cDNA was synthesized with SuperScript III using a 2:1 mix of oligo-dT and random hexamers. A synthetic immune receptor repertoire was used to measure amplification bias, and any remaining bias was corrected computationally. Processing in the source paper ran as follows. Raw reads were preprocessed for error removal, and CDR3 was defined according to IMGT conventions as running from the conserved cysteine to phenylalanine. Clonality was computed as 1 minus the Shannon entropy, with the entropy normalized by log2 of the number of productive unique TCRs. CD4 or CD8 identity of scalp clones was inferred by cross-referencing scalp TCRbeta sequences with sorted blood CD4 and CD8 repertoires. The table comes from immuneACCESS by way of TCRdb, which keeps in-frame sequences with V and J called. Part of the clones is missing from these tables; in studies checked, under half for an unresolved V gene and the rest for unknown reasons. For V, J and clone size, that table is used; D and trimming come from the DNA. Within this sample are about 210,000 clones, with 64% of them counted one time only. Around 4% of the sample comes from the top ten.

The paper's findings and limits, for the study overall: Scalp TCR repertoire analysis is complicated because resident alphabeta T cells in normal human skin are also sequenced, whereas mouse skin is dominated by gammadelta T cells. Because the treated cohort was small and had just a single nonresponder, larger studies are needed to establish links between baseline CD8+ expansion and response. Lesional scalp, especially in alopecia totalis/universalis, showed higher clonality and more expanded CD8+ clones than normal scalp, suggesting antigenic drive. Scalp clonality and the number of expanded CD8+ clones among the top 100 scalp clones were significantly decreased by tofacitinib. Many expanded lesional clones persisted in scalp and blood during tofacitinib treatment, which may partly explain relapse after stopping treatment. Shared TCR sequences between patients were less evident than in mice, which may be partly attributable to HLA diversity in the patient population.

The sample here was CD4+ T cells sorted from blood, taken at week 4, from a patient treated with tofacitinib. The sequence was collected from a human donor with alopecia areata. The chain is made from TRBV9 and TRBJ1-1, with the D gene uncertain. The base sequence is TGTGCCAGCAGCGTGGTCTATAACACTGAAGCTTTCTTT. Its protein product is CASSVVYNTEAFF.